This T cell receptor beta chain is from a study of cytomegalovirus exposure and HLA in healthy donors. Study-wide results and caveats: A list of roughly 160 TCR beta chains associated with cytomegalovirus was given.

Generated by immunoSEQ multiplex PCR, the TCRdb table keeps only in-frame clones and is missing some. The repertoire includes tens of thousands of clones, around 81% of them detected once, and 3% sits in the top ten. The sample holds one count of this clone. The antigen is not known. The germline V and J ends were trimmed by 5 bases and 2 bases, with 13 bases remaining between them. The CDR3 extends over 14 amino acids. Germline CDR1 reads PRHDT; CDR2 reads FYEKMQ (reference sequence). Sequenced: PBMCs. The origin of this receptor is a man aged 30 to 45 in good health and CMV-seronegative. This chain uses TRBV13 with TRBJ2-7; tentative D call: TRBD2 (6 bases). The CDR3 DNA reads TGTGCCAGCAGCCTCCGGGACTCGCCCTACGAGCAGTACTTC. It specifies CASSLRDSPYEQYF.